The source of this T cell receptor beta chain is a study of a mutant IDH1 vaccine in newly diagnosed glioma. On this clone: Its antigen is currently unknown.

Generated by immunoSEQ multiplex PCR, the TCRdb table keeps only in-frame clones and is missing some. The top ten hold about an eighth of the sample, which has approximately 67,000 clones, about 80% seen once. This CDR3 region has 15 residues. Trimming cost V 5 bases and J 5 bases, with 18 bases left between them. In germline, CDR1 is MNHEY, CDR2 SMNVEV (reference sequence). Findings and caveats of the study: Shifts in the top peripheral T cell clonotypes seemed unrelated to pseudoprogression.

Time point meaning: week 23, last vaccination. The study gave 300 ug of mutant IDH1 20-mer peptide per vaccine dose, with topical imiquimod. The source is a man aged 18 to 30 with glioma. V usage is TRBV27 and J usage is TRBJ2-5; TRBD1 is a possible D gene (5 bases). The material was PBMCs, obtained from a glioma patient whose treatment included an IDH1 peptide vaccine. Written as DNA, the CDR3 is TGTGCCAGCAGTGAAACCAGCAGGGTGGTCGAGACCCAGTACTTC. This sequence encodes CASSETSRVVETQYF.